This T cell receptor beta chain was recovered during a study of Ad26.COV2.S vaccination and SARS-CoV-2 variants. Study-level background: Sample donor was a member of the COV1001 Ad26.COV2.S trial arm. Study-wide results and limits: Recipients of either vaccine or placebo displayed similar breadth of non-spike TCRs.

As for this clone: Its antigen is not known.

Trimming took 4 bases from V and 5 from J; bases not matched to a gene: 13. This CDR3 is built from 16 residues. CDR1 MGHRA and CDR2 YSYEKL come from the germline V gene. Method: immunoSEQ multiplex PCR; TCRdb's copy keeps in-frame clones and lacks some. The table lists a few hundred thousand clones, roughly 91% of them singletons. Treatment described: some 20 received Ad26.COV2.S at low or high dose, single or two shots; several received placebo; per-sample allocation not given. Repertoires come from day 63 after the first vaccine or placebo injection. The material sequenced was peripheral blood, taken in a trial of Ad26.COV2.S vaccine versus placebo. V usage is TRBV4-1 and J usage is TRBJ2-7; TRBD1 agrees at 8 bases. This sequence was found in a person between 18 and 65 years old who received the Ad26.COV2.S COVID-19 vaccine or a placebo. CDR3 sequence reads: CASSPGTGLRSDEQYF. CDR3 nucleotide sequence: TGCGCCAGCAGCCCGGGGACAGGCCTCCGATCGGACGAGCAGTACTTC.